Listed here are 20 T cell receptor beta chains from one sample, sequenced in a study of blood T cell repertoires in COVID-19. Here immunoSEQ multiplex PCR was the method, and the copy in TCRdb shows in-frame clones only, minus some. The sample lists 120,000 or so clones, 80% to 85% occurring once. The specimen sequenced was peripheral blood. These TCRs come from a woman aged 25 to 45 who had recovered from COVID-19.

The V gene is TRBV13, the J gene TRBJ1-1, with D uncertain. Trimming shortened V by 5 bases and J by 0 bases, and 13 bases separated the two germline ends. Germline V CDR1 and CDR2: PRHDT, FYEKMQ (reference sequence). CDR3 length: 15 residues. CDR3 sequence (DNA): TGTGCCAGCAGCACAGAGCGGAAAATGAACACTGAAGCTTTCTTT. The encoded protein is CASSTERKMNTEAFF.

CDR3 residues: CASSYSDERETDTQYF. Here the CDR3 DNA reads TGTGCCAGCAGTTACTCCGATGAGCGGGAGACAGATACGCAGTATTTT. The chain uses TRBV6-7 and TRBJ2-3, with 8 bases that match TRBD2. TRBV6-7 has ORF status, its function being uncertain. V was pared by 0 bases and J by 3 bases, with 5 bases of the junction left unmatched. This CDR3 has 16 amino acids.

This chain uses TRBV6-1 with TRBJ1-4; D call uncertain. With 4 bases removed from V and 0 bases from J, the gap between germline ends came to 18 bases. Germline V CDR1 and CDR2: MNHNS, SASEGT. This CDR3 has 18 amino acids. CDR3 sequence (DNA): TGTGCCAGCAGTGGGGCCCGGGGTGCCAGAGCAACTAATGAAAAACTGTTTTTT. This sequence encodes CASSGARGARATNEKLFF.

The chain recombines TRBV6-5 with TRBJ1-1, with a possible D match to TRBD1 (5 bases). The V end was cut by 2 bases, the J end by 10 bases, with 20 bases between. The CDR3 extends over 15 amino acids. Germline-derived CDR1 and CDR2 are MNHEY and SVGAGI. CDR3 residues: CASSYIGGTVQRAFF. The CDR3 DNA follows: TGTGCCAGCAGTTACATCGGCGGGACGGTTCAGCGAGCTTTCTTT.

This clone has only one observation. The identical CDR3 is also encoded by other nucleotide sequences in the sample. V and J are TRBV27 and TRBJ1-6, with TRBD1 matching 9 bases. In germline, CDR1 is MNHEY, CDR2 SMNVEV (reference sequence). With V trimmed by 3 bases and J by 7 bases, 7 bases remained unmatched. The CDR3 loop spans 16 amino acids. The CDR3 DNA reads TGTGCCAGCAGTTTCAAACAGGGGGCGCGAAATTCACCCCTCCACTTT. Amino acid sequence: CASSFKQGARNSPLHF.

The rearrangement links TRBV6-1 to TRBJ2-1, with TRBD2 matching 7 bases. Germline V lookup: CDR1 MNHNS, CDR2 SASEGT. The CDR3 runs 17 residues. The J segment lost 4 bases and the V segment lost 4 bases, leaving 13 bases of the junction unmatched. The CDR3 spells CASSGGWGGDYYNEQFF. CDR3 in DNA: TGTGCCAGCAGTGGGGGTTGGGGCGGGGACTATTACAATGAGCAGTTCTTC.

The genes are TRBV29-1 and TRBJ2-7; TRBD1 is a possible D gene (6 bases). Trimming took off 5 bases at V and 2 bases at J, with 10 bases between the two ends. Germline V lookup: CDR1 SQVTM, CDR2 ANQGSEA. CDR3 length: 12 amino acids. CDR3 loop: CSVIDRTYEQYF. The CDR3 DNA reads as TGCAGCGTTATCGACAGGACCTACGAGCAGTACTTC.

The gene calls are TRBV5-1 and TRBJ2-1; 8 nucleotides match TRBD2. With V trimmed by 4 bases and J by 2 bases, 11 bases remained unmatched. Germline V gene sequence: CDR1 SGHRS, CDR2 YFSETQ. The CDR3 is made up of 17 amino acids. CDR3 sequence: CASSTTSGRLTYNEQFF. CDR3 in DNA: TGCGCCAGCAGCACCACAAGCGGGAGACTTACCTACAATGAGCAGTTCTTC.

The genes are TRBV27 and TRBJ1-5; 7 nucleotides align to TRBD1. J lost 8 bases, V lost 3 bases, and 4 bases had no gene match. Germline V lookup: CDR1 MNHEY, CDR2 SMNVEV (reference sequence). The CDR3 is made up of 13 amino acids. The CDR3, as DNA: TGTGCCAGCAGTTTTAAGGGGGCGAAGCCCCAGCATTTT. It translates to CASSFKGAKPQHF.

The genes are TRBV12-5 and TRBJ2-2, with 10 bases that match TRBD1. This CDR3 has 18 amino acids. Per germline, CDR1 LGHNT and CDR2 FRNRAP. V lost 5 bases and J lost 4; bases outside the gene matches: 13. The CDR3 nucleotides are TGTGCTAGTGGTATACTACGGGACAGGGGAGATAGCACCGGGGAGCTGTTTTTT. It yields the protein CASGILRDRGDSTGELFF.

The chain employs TRBV2 and TRBJ1-1, with 7 nucleotides matching TRBD1. Trimming cost V 9 bases and J 7 bases; bases outside gene matches: 14. The CDR3 is 14 residues long. Germline V lookup: CDR1 SNHLY, CDR2 FYNNEI. In DNA, the CDR3 is TGTGCCAGTACTCAGGACCCAGGGGGGAGTGAAGCTTTCTTT. As protein: CASTQDPGGSEAFF.

The rearrangement uses TRBV12-5 and TRBJ2-2; no firm D call. The germline V gene has CDR1 LGHNT and CDR2 FRNRAP. The CDR3 contains 16 residues. V was trimmed by 1 base and J by 4 bases, leaving 13 bases between them. In DNA, the CDR3 is TGTGCTAGTGGTTTGGGTCCTGAAAGAGGCACCGGGGAGCTGTTTTTT. It encodes CASGLGPERGTGELFF. Based on the CDR3 plus reference TRBV12-5 and TRBJ2-2, the full variable domain is DARVTQTPRHKVTEMGQEVTMRCQPILGHNTVFWYRQTMMQGLELLAYFRNRAPLDDSGMPKDRFSAEMPDATLATLKIQPSEPRDSAVYFCASGLGPERGTGELFFGEGSRLTVL.

The chain combines TRBV7-9 with TRBJ2-5; the D gene is possibly TRBD2 (6 bases). The CDR3 covers 14 residues. CDR1 and CDR2 (germline): SEHNR, FQNEAQ (reference sequence). V dropped 4 bases and J dropped 2 bases, with 11 bases sitting between them. CDR3 coding DNA: TGTGCCAGCAGCTCGACTAGTGGACAAGAGACCCAGTACTTC. Translation gives CASSSTSGQETQYF.

The chain couples TRBV29-1 to TRBJ1-5; TRBD1 agrees at 8 bases. V shed 7 bases, J shed 3 bases, and the junction held 5 bases outside the gene matches. Germline CDR1 reads SQVTM; CDR2 reads ANQGSEA. The CDR3 runs to 13 residues. The CDR3 DNA reads as TGCAGCGCTGTGACAGGGGCCAATCAGCCCCAGCATTTT. Amino acids: CSAVTGANQPQHF.

The rearrangement uses TRBV5-1 and TRBJ1-2; 8 bases match TRBD1. CDR1 and CDR2 from the germline V gene are SGHRS and YFSETQ. The CDR3 runs to 14 residues. The V gene end was trimmed by 0 bases and the J gene end by 4 bases; junction bases not matched to a gene: 2. This chain's CDR3 is CASSLGTGSYGYTF. In nucleotides, the CDR3 is TGCGCCAGCAGCTTGGGGACAGGGTCCTATGGCTACACCTTC.

This clone was counted a single time. This chain uses TRBV2 with TRBJ2-7; possible D gene TRBD2, 6 bases. Germline loops: CDR1 SNHLY, CDR2 FYNNEI. Trimming removed 4 bases from V and 2 bases from J, with 9 bases in between. This CDR3 region has 13 residues. The CDR3 region is CASSGTGAYEQYF. The CDR3 DNA follows: TGTGCCAGCAGTGGGACGGGAGCCTACGAGCAGTACTTC.

This chain joins TRBV5-4 and TRBJ2-3; no reliable D call. The CDR3 contains 13 residues. V was clipped by 3 bases and J by 0 bases, with 5 bases between them. Per the germline V gene, CDR1 is SGHNT and CDR2 is YYREEE (reference sequence). The CDR3, as DNA: TGTGCCAGCAGCTGGGCGAGCACAGATACGCAGTATTTT. Amino acids: CASSWASTDTQYF. The whole variable domain, remainder taken from reference TRBV5-4 and TRBJ2-3, is ETGVTQSPTHLIKTRGQQVTLRCSSQSGHNTVSWYQQALGQGPQFIFQYYREEENGRGNFPPRFSGLQFPNYSSELNVNALELDDSALYLCASSWASTDTQYFGPGTRLTVL.

The chain combines TRBV5-1 with TRBJ2-1; D is perhaps TRBD2 (6 bases). Germline V gives CDR1 SGHRS, CDR2 YFSETQ. Trimming pared 2 bases from V and 4 bases from J, leaving 25 bases between. There are 19 residues in the CDR3. The CDR3 bases are TGCGCCAGCAGCTTTGGGGGGATAGTTACGGGCGGTACTTACAATGAGCAGTTCTTC. It translates to CASSFGGIVTGGTYNEQFF.

V usage is TRBV10-1 and J usage is TRBJ2-6; 14 nucleotides align to TRBD2. The CDR3 is 21 residues long. J lost 0 bases, V lost 4 bases, and 11 bases had no gene match. Germline CDR1 WNHNN, CDR2 SYGVQD (reference sequence). In nucleotides, the CDR3 is TGCGCCAGCAGTGCGGGACTAGCGGGAGCCAAGGGCGCCTCTGGGGCCAACGTCCTGACTTTC. This translates into CASSAGLAGAKGASGANVLTF.

V and J are TRBV9 and TRBJ2-5; 7 nucleotides agree with TRBD2. The length of the CDR3 is 14 residues. Germline CDR1 SGDLS, CDR2 YYNGEE. The J segment lost 7 bases and the V segment lost 3 bases, leaving 9 bases of the junction unmatched. The CDR3 nucleotides read TGTGCCAGCAGCGAAATGGGAGGGCAGGGGACCCAGTACTTC. Encoded protein: CASSEMGGQGTQYF.